This T cell receptor (beta chain) appears in the sequencing data of a study of cytomegalovirus exposure and HLA in healthy donors. The CDR3 runs to 13 residues. CDR1 is SGHDT, CDR2 YYEEEE, per germline. Trimming took off 7 bases at V and 2 bases at J, with 7 bases between the two ends. The primer mix had 60 Vbeta and 13 Jbeta primers. In the authors' methods: In a later analysis, of 80 million to 90 million unique beta chains, approximately 10 million appeared in at least two donors. Libraries were prepared by immunoSEQ multiplex PCR; TCRdb keeps only in-frame clonotypes and omits some of them. V and J calls and clone size are as listed in that table; D and trimming were resolved from the DNA. Among about 140,000 clones listed, 70% to 85% were seen once. A few counts support this clone.

The chain is built from TRBV5-6 and TRBJ2-6, with no clear D. What was sequenced was PBMCs. This clonotype was sampled from an older woman in good health and CMV-seropositive. CDR3 nucleotide sequence: TGTGCCAGCTCCGTTCCTGGGGCCAACGTCCTGACTTTC. Protein product: CASSVPGANVLTF.